These 26 T cell receptor beta chains were sequenced from one sample in a study of identical twins' blood T cells. TCRdb called the 5' RACE reads again in MiXCR, with one record for every CDR3 protein. Of 350,000 to 400,000 distinct CDR3 sequences detected, roughly 30% appear once; the ten largest clones hold roughly 5.5%. Input material: PBMCs. These receptor sequences come from a woman aged 18-49 years in good health.

J is TRBJ1-5 and V is TRBV20-1, with 8 bases lining up with TRBD1. CDR3 length equals 14 residues. Germline lookup yields CDR1 DFQATT and CDR2 SNEGSKA (reference sequence). V shed 5 bases and J 3 bases; nucleotides not matched to a gene: 6. Here the CDR3 DNA reads TGCAGTGCTGGGGCAGGGGGCCTCAATCAGCCCCAGCATTTT. Its protein is CSAGAGGLNQPQHF.

The V call is TRBV19, the J call TRBJ2-1; 14 nucleotides agree with TRBD2. The CDR3 spans 16 residues. The germline V gene encodes CDR1 LNHDA and CDR2 SQIVND (reference sequence). The J segment lost 7 bases and the V segment lost 7 bases, leaving 9 bases of the junction unmatched. The CDR3: CASTWSGTSGGNEQFF. The CDR3, as DNA: TGTGCCAGTACCTGGTCAGGGACTAGCGGGGGAAATGAGCAGTTCTTC.

This clonotype has only a few counts. CDR3 residues: CASSSNLGRVAFF. The CDR3 DNA sequence: TGTGCCAGCAGTTCCAATTTGGGGCGGGTAGCTTTCTTT. This chain joins TRBV27 and TRBJ1-1, with D perhaps TRBD1 (5 bases). Germline assignment: CDR1 MNHEY and CDR2 SMNVEV (reference sequence). V gave up 4 bases and J gave up 10 bases, with 16 bases separating them. The CDR3 totals 13 residues.

The chain joins TRBV7-6 to TRBJ2-7; D not certain. V lost 1 base, J lost 3 bases, and 7 bases lay in between. Germline V gene data show CDR1 as SGHVS and CDR2 as FNYEAQ. CDR3 length equals 13 residues. The CDR3 here is CASSLEDYYEQYF. The CDR3 DNA reads TGTGCCAGCAGCTTAGAGGATTACTACGAGCAGTACTTC.

The chain couples TRBV20-1 to TRBJ2-5; a possible D gene is TRBD1 (5 bases). V lost 1 base to trimming and J lost 5 bases, with 11 bases between them. This CDR3 spans 13 amino acids. Germline V gene sequence: CDR1 DFQATT, CDR2 SNEGSKA (reference sequence). The CDR3 DNA reads TGCAGTGCTAGAGGCAGGGCTAAGGAGACCCAGTACTTC. Protein sequence: CSARGRAKETQYF.

This clonotype was recorded a few times. This rearrangement joins TRBV20-1 to TRBJ2-2; D remains unclear. V dropped 5 bases and J dropped 3 bases, with 7 bases sitting between them. This CDR3 comprises 12 residues. Germline V gene data show CDR1 as DFQATT and CDR2 as SNEGSKA (reference sequence). The CDR3 here is CSAPMDTGELFF. CDR3 nucleotides: TGCAGTGCTCCCATGGACACCGGGGAGCTGTTTTTT.

V is TRBV4-2 and J is TRBJ1-1; weak D call: TRBD1 (5 bases). Deletions cut 1 base from V and 0 bases from J, with 9 bases between. The CDR3 totals 15 residues. CDR1 and CDR2 (germline): LGHNA, YNFKEQ. CDR3 amino acids: CASSQARGMNTEAFF. CDR3 in DNA: TGTGCCAGCAGCCAAGCGAGGGGTATGAACACTGAAGCTTTCTTT.

This clonotype was observed a handful of times. The chain links TRBV4-2 to TRBJ1-1; 11 bases map to TRBD1. V trimming: 8 bases; J trimming: 7 bases; junction bases outside the gene matches: 21. The CDR3 is made up of 18 amino acids. Germline V lookup: CDR1 LGHNA, CDR2 YNFKEQ. CDR3 sequence (DNA): TGTGCCAGCGTTGGAAAGGAAAGGGACAGGGGGAGTTTTATTGAAGCTTTCTTT. It is translated as CASVGKERDRGSFIEAFF.

This rearrangement joins TRBV18 to TRBJ2-1; TRBD2 might be the D (5 bases). The length of the CDR3 is 16 residues. Germline values: CDR1 KGHSH, CDR2 LQKENI. Trimming took 3 bases from V and 7 from J, leaving 19 bases between them. The CDR3 region is CASSPRGRRFDNEQFF. The CDR3 nucleotides are TGTGCCAGCTCACCTCGTGGCAGGAGGTTCGATAATGAGCAGTTCTTC.

This clonotype was observed a few times. The rearrangement links TRBV20-1 to TRBJ2-1; D unresolved. The germline CDR1 and CDR2 sequences are DFQATT and SNEGSKA (reference sequence). The CDR3 sequence is 14 residues long. Deletions cut 2 bases from V and 4 bases from J, with 12 bases between. The CDR3 spells CSARPQDQYNEQFF. In DNA form, the CDR3 reads TGCAGTGCTAGACCCCAGGACCAGTACAATGAGCAGTTCTTC.

This clonotype was seen only a few times. This sequence joins TRBV5-6 and TRBJ2-1; 8 bases fit TRBD1. CDR3 size: 15 residues. V was pared by 3 bases and J by 9 bases, with 11 bases of the junction left unmatched. Germline CDR1 and CDR2: SGHDT and YYEEEE. DNA of the CDR3: TGTGCCAGCAGCTCGACAGGGGTTCCCTTCGGTGAGCAGTTCTTC. This gives the protein CASSSTGVPFGEQFF.

Only a few counts were recorded for this clonotype. The chain carries TRBV27 and TRBJ2-2; 12 bases agree with TRBD1. CDR1 and CDR2 (germline): MNHEY, SMNVEV (reference sequence). The CDR3 runs to 15 residues. Trimming at V came to 4 bases and at J to 7 bases, leaving 4 bases not matched to a gene. The CDR3 loop is CASSWGQGAIGELFF. The CDR3 DNA reads TGTGCCAGCAGTTGGGGACAGGGGGCTATCGGGGAGCTGTTTTTT.

The chain couples TRBV12-3 or TRBV12-4 to TRBJ2-2, with TRBD2 identical over 13 bases. Trimming at V came to 4 bases and at J to 1 base, leaving 9 bases not matched to a gene. The CDR3 is made up of 19 amino acids. Here the CDR3 DNA reads TGTGCCAGCAGTTCCAGGGCGGGACTAGCGGGGAAGAACACCGGGGAGCTGTTTTTT. It yields the protein CASSSRAGLAGKNTGELFF.

V and J are TRBV5-6 and TRBJ2-7, with TRBD2 matching over 9 bases. Looked up from germline, CDR1 is SGHDT and CDR2 is YYEEEE. This CDR3 region has 14 residues. V lost 1 base to trimming and J lost 7 bases; unmatched junction nucleotides: 6. The CDR3 coding sequence is TGTGCCAGCAGCTTGTTCCCTAGCGGGGAAGAGCAGTACTTC. Its protein is CASSLFPSGEEQYF. The full variable domain, with the rest looked up from reference TRBV5-6 and TRBJ2-7, is DAGVTQSPTHLIKTRGQQVTLRCSPKSGHDTVSWYQQALGQGPQFIFQYYEEEERQRGNFPDRFSGHQFPNYSSELNVNALLLGDSALYLCASSLFPSGEEQYFGPGTRLTVT.

On this clonotype: Possible read error: a much larger clone is one base away. This rearrangement joins TRBV2 to TRBJ2-3; D unresolved. This CDR3 comprises 13 residues. Germline V gene lookup returns CDR1 SNHLY and CDR2 FYNNEI. In DNA form, the CDR3 reads TGTGCCAGCATTGAGGACCTTCAAGATAGGCAGTATTTT. It specifies CASIEDLQDRQYF.

Turning to this clonotype: The germline gene is not matched at one end of the junction; a read error may be the cause. This chain connects TRBV11-2 to TRBJ2-7, with D unresolved. The CDR3 consists of 16 residues. CDR1 SGHAT and CDR2 FQNNGV come from the germline V gene. The CDR3 is CASSLDTGHNLGEQSF. In nucleotides, the CDR3 is TGTGCCAGCAGCTTAGACACCGGTCATAATTTGGGCGAGCAGTCCTTC.

This chain uses TRBV18 with TRBJ1-1; 8 nucleotides line up with TRBD1. This CDR3 has 14 residues. V was clipped by 3 bases and J by 8 bases; unmatched bases: 8. The germline V gene has CDR1 KGHSH and CDR2 LQKENI. Written as DNA, the CDR3 is TGTGCCAGCTCACCCCCAGGGCAGGGGGCGGAAGCTTTCTTT. It specifies CASSPPGQGAEAFF.

This clonotype was seen more than once but under ten times. The rearrangement links TRBV10-3 to TRBJ2-2; unclear D gene. This CDR3 has 11 residues. V was pared by 8 bases and J by 4 bases, with 5 bases between. Germline lookup yields CDR1 ENHRY and CDR2 SYGVKD. CDR3 DNA: TGTGCCATCTCCTTCACCGGGGAGCTGTTTTTT. This encodes CAISFTGELFF.

This clonotype is a singleton in its sample. V and J are TRBV7-9 and TRBJ1-3; D gene uncertain. V lost 3 bases to trimming and J lost 4 bases, with 10 bases between them. The CDR3 runs 14 residues. Germline-derived CDR1 and CDR2 are SEHNR and FQNEAQ (reference sequence). The CDR3 sequence is CASSLREMGNTIYF. The DNA for the CDR3 is TGTGCCAGCAGCTTGAGGGAGATGGGAAACACCATATATTTT.

The genes are TRBV27 and TRBJ2-1; 8 bases are a match to TRBD1. J gave up 8 bases and V 6 bases, and 12 bases lay outside the gene matches. The CDR3 length is 15 residues. Germline CDR1 MNHEY, CDR2 SMNVEV (reference sequence). The CDR3: CASSSTGGIRDEQFF. In DNA form, the CDR3 reads TGTGCCAGCAGCTCTACAGGGGGTATTCGGGATGAGCAGTTCTTC.

This clonotype was recorded many times. This rearrangement joins TRBV19 to TRBJ1-1; D is uncertain. The germline gives CDR1 LNHDA, CDR2 SQIVND (reference sequence). V was cut by 9 bases and J by 1 base, with 15 bases left in between. There are 14 residues in the CDR3. As DNA, the CDR3 is TGTGCCAGCAGCTTAAACCCGGGGAACACTGAAGCTTTCTTT. It is translated as CASSLNPGNTEAFF.

In its sample, this clonotype was seen a few times. The chain links TRBV20-1 to TRBJ1-1; D gene uncertain. The germline CDR1 and CDR2 sequences are DFQATT and SNEGSKA (reference sequence). Trimming pared 4 bases from V and 1 base from J, leaving 13 bases between. The CDR3 has 14 residues. This chain's CDR3 is CSAKRQGRNTEAFF. DNA of the CDR3: TGCAGTGCTAAGCGTCAAGGGAGGAACACTGAAGCTTTCTTT.

This clonotype was counted ten times or more. V and J are TRBV6-4 and TRBJ1-1; D is undetermined. The V gene lost 7 bases and the J gene lost 10 bases, with 22 bases spanning the gap. Germline CDR1 and CDR2: MRHNA and SNTAGT. This CDR3 spans 14 amino acids. CDR3 sequence: CASTTAWDLWGAFF. The CDR3 DNA sequence: TGTGCCAGCACCACCGCCTGGGATCTTTGGGGAGCTTTCTTT.

This rearrangement joins TRBV7-9 to TRBJ1-5; D call uncertain. Deletions cut 5 bases from V and 10 bases from J, with 6 bases between. Germline CDR1 is SEHNR and CDR2 is FQNEAQ (reference sequence). This CDR3 region has 10 residues. This CDR3 is CASSQEPQHF. Written as DNA, the CDR3 is TGTGCCAGCAGCCAGGAACCCCAGCATTTT.

The chain joins TRBV21-1 to TRBJ2-2. TRBV21-1 is shown as a pseudogene. CDR3 length: 18 residues. CDR3 DNA sequence: TGTGCCAGCAGCAATAGAATCTGCCCGATTTCCGACACCGGGGAGCTGTTTTTT. The encoded protein is CASSNRICPISDTGELFF.

This clonotype has more than one count but fewer than ten. The chain links TRBV7-8 to TRBJ2-3; weak D call: TRBD1 (5 bases). The germline V gene has CDR1 SGHVS and CDR2 FQNEAQ. The CDR3 spans 14 residues. Trimming removed 2 bases from V and 4 bases from J, with 10 bases in between. The CDR3 region is CASSLTRAPDTQYF. CDR3 nucleotides: TGTGCCAGCAGCTTAACCAGGGCCCCAGATACGCAGTATTTT.